The rows below give T cell receptor beta chains drawn from one sample of a study of blood T cell repertoires in COVID-19. Clones were read by immunoSEQ multiplex PCR, and TCRdb kept only the in-frame ones, dropping some. This sample has roughly 140,000 clones; 65% to 85% occur once, and the top ten carry 4.5% to 6%. The sequenced material came from PBMCs or T cells enriched from blood (not recorded which). The receptors here all came from a woman aged 45-60 years who had been exposed to COVID-19. Each CDR3 is given with its conserved first and last residue. A D gene is named only where the DNA matches it firmly. Clone size is not always given. Where it is, it says once, few, many or a class for expanded clones.

CDR3nt: TGTGCCAGCAGCTGGGGACTAGCGGGGGCCGTCTCCTACAATGAGCAGTTCTTC
CDR3aa: CASSWGLAGAVSYNEQFF
v_gene: TRBV13
len: 18
j_gene: TRBJ2-1
d_gene: TRBD2
abundance: NA

CDR3nt: TGTGCCACCACAAGGGGGGGGCCCTCCTACGAGCAGTACTTC
CDR3aa: CATTRGGPSYEQYF
v_gene: TRBV7-9
len: 14
j_gene: TRBJ2-7
d_gene: NA
abundance: NA

CDR3nt: TGTGCCAGCAGGGGACAGGGGGTAGAGACCCAGTACTTC
CDR3aa: CASRGQGVETQYF
v_gene: TRBV2
len: 13
j_gene: TRBJ2-5
d_gene: TRBD1
abundance: NA

CDR3nt: TGCGCCAGCAGCCAAAACCCCGGACTAGCGTTTACAGATACGCAGTATTTT
CDR3aa: CASSQNPGLAFTDTQYF
v_gene: TRBV4-3
len: 17
j_gene: TRBJ2-3
d_gene: TRBD2
abundance: NA

CDR3nt: TGTGCCAGCAGCTTAACGACAGGGCCTGAAGCTTTCTTT
CDR3aa: CASSLTTGPEAFF
v_gene: TRBV11-1
len: 13
j_gene: TRBJ1-1
d_gene: TRBD1
abundance: NA

CDR3nt: TGCGCCAGCAGAACAGGGGAAGCAGATACGCAGTATTTT
CDR3aa: CASRTGEADTQYF
v_gene: TRBV5-1
len: 13
j_gene: TRBJ2-3
d_gene: TRBD1
abundance: NA

CDR3nt: TGTGCCAGCAGTTACTCCGCCTGGGCGAACACTGAAGCTTTCTTT
CDR3aa: CASSYSAWANTEAFF
v_gene: TRBV6-5
len: 15
j_gene: TRBJ1-1
d_gene: NA
abundance: NA

CDR3nt: TGTGCTAGTGGTTTGGTATACAGACAAGCGGACACCGGGGAGCTGTTTTTT
CDR3aa: CASGLVYRQADTGELFF
v_gene: TRBV12-5
len: 17
j_gene: TRBJ2-2
d_gene: NA
abundance: once

CDR3nt: TGTGCCAGCAGTGAGCTCGCTACAGGACGGGAGACCCAGTACTTC
CDR3aa: CASSELATGRETQYF
v_gene: TRBV6-1
len: 15
j_gene: TRBJ2-5
d_gene: NA
abundance: NA

CDR3nt: TGTGCTAGTGGTTTGGTACAGGGTAGGTTGGGCGGCTACACCTTC
CDR3aa: CASGLVQGRLGGYTF
v_gene: TRBV12-5
len: 15
j_gene: TRBJ1-2
d_gene: NA
abundance: NA

CDR3nt: TGTGCCAGCAGTTCCTTTGTTGCGAGCTCCTACGAGCAGTACTTC
CDR3aa: CASSSFVASSYEQYF
v_gene: TRBV27
len: 15
j_gene: TRBJ2-7
d_gene: NA
abundance: NA

CDR3nt: TGCGCCAGCAGCTTGGGACAGAAGGGCTACACCTTC
CDR3aa: CASSLGQKGYTF
v_gene: TRBV5-1
len: 12
j_gene: TRBJ1-2
d_gene: NA
abundance: few

CDR3nt: TGCGCCAGCAGCCTGGGACTAGGAGAATACGAGCAGTACTTC
CDR3aa: CASSLGLGEYEQYF
v_gene: TRBV5-1
len: 14
j_gene: TRBJ2-7
d_gene: TRBD2
abundance: NA

CDR3nt: TGCAGCGGACAGGGGGCAGGAGAGCAGTACTTC
CDR3aa: CSGQGAGEQYF
v_gene: TRBV29-1
len: 11
j_gene: TRBJ2-7
d_gene: TRBD1
abundance: NA

CDR3nt: TGTGCCTGGAGTGTATATAGGGCGGGGTCCGGCTACACCTTC
CDR3aa: CAWSVYRAGSGYTF
v_gene: TRBV30
len: 14
j_gene: TRBJ1-2
d_gene: NA
abundance: NA

CDR3nt: TGTGCCAGCAGTCCAGGGTACCGAAGCTCCTACAATGAGCAGTTCTTC
CDR3aa: CASSPGYRSSYNEQFF
v_gene: TRBV7-6
len: 16
j_gene: TRBJ2-1
d_gene: NA
abundance: NA

CDR3nt: TGTGCCAGCAGCGAGGGTGAAAAACTGTTTTTT
CDR3aa: CASSEGEKLFF
v_gene: TRBV7-9
len: 11
j_gene: TRBJ1-4
d_gene: NA
abundance: NA

CDR3nt: TGTGCCAGCAGCCAAATGTCGCAACCGGGCGAGCAGTACTTC
CDR3aa: CASSQMSQPGEQYF
v_gene: TRBV3-1/TRBV3-2
len: 14
j_gene: TRBJ2-7
d_gene: NA
abundance: NA

CDR3nt: TGTGCCAGCAGTTATGGACTAGCGCCCGCGGAGCAGTTCTTC
CDR3aa: CASSYGLAPAEQFF
v_gene: TRBV6-5
len: 14
j_gene: TRBJ2-1
d_gene: TRBD2
abundance: NA

CDR3nt: TGTGCCACCTCCACCGGCTACGAGCAGTACTTC
CDR3aa: CATSTGYEQYF
v_gene: TRBV28
len: 11
j_gene: TRBJ2-7
d_gene: NA
abundance: NA

CDR3nt: TGTGCCAGCAGTGAAGGAACAGAAAATTCACCCCTCCACTTT
CDR3aa: CASSEGTENSPLHF
v_gene: TRBV6-1
len: 14
j_gene: TRBJ1-6
d_gene: NA
abundance: NA

CDR3nt: TGCGCCAGCAGCCAAGCCCTGGGAGAGGAATACGAGCAGTACTTC
CDR3aa: CASSQALGEEYEQYF
v_gene: TRBV4-3
len: 15
j_gene: TRBJ2-7
d_gene: NA
abundance: NA

CDR3nt: TGTGCCAGCAGCTTAATAAGGGGTCCGAACACCGGGGAGCTGTTTTTT
CDR3aa: CASSLIRGPNTGELFF
v_gene: TRBV7-2
len: 16
j_gene: TRBJ2-2
d_gene: NA
abundance: NA

CDR3nt: TGTGCCACCAGCAGGGGGGACAGGGGAACTGGAAACACCATATATTTT
CDR3aa: CATSRGDRGTGNTIYF
v_gene: TRBV15
len: 16
j_gene: TRBJ1-3
d_gene: TRBD1
abundance: NA

CDR3nt: TGTGCCAGCAGCCCGAGGACAGGGGGCACACAAGAGACCCAGTACTTC
CDR3aa: CASSPRTGGTQETQYF
v_gene: TRBV11-3
len: 16
j_gene: TRBJ2-5
d_gene: TRBD1
abundance: NA

CDR3nt: TGTGCCAGCAGGTCGGACAGGGGCTACAATGAGCAGTTCTTC
CDR3aa: CASRSDRGYNEQFF
v_gene: TRBV7-2
len: 14
j_gene: TRBJ2-1
d_gene: TRBD1
abundance: NA

CDR3nt: TGTGCTAGTACGAGCTCCTACGAGCAGTACTTC
CDR3aa: CASTSSYEQYF
v_gene: TRBV12-5
len: 11
j_gene: TRBJ2-7
d_gene: NA
abundance: NA

CDR3nt: TGTGCCAGTAGTAATCTACCTGGGGGAGGCCAAGAGACCCAGTACTTC
CDR3aa: CASSNLPGGGQETQYF
v_gene: TRBV19
len: 16
j_gene: TRBJ2-5
d_gene: NA
abundance: few

CDR3nt: TGTGCTATCCGAGGGGGGGCCACCGGGGAGCTGTTTTTT
CDR3aa: CAIRGGATGELFF
v_gene: TRBV6-5
len: 13
j_gene: TRBJ2-2
d_gene: NA
abundance: NA

CDR3nt: TGTGCCAGTAGTCCAGCGGGGGCCTACAATGAGCAGTTCTTC
CDR3aa: CASSPAGAYNEQFF
v_gene: TRBV19
len: 14
j_gene: TRBJ2-1
d_gene: TRBD2
abundance: NA

CDR3nt: TGTGCCAGCAGCTTAGATCGAGTCCGACAAGAGACCCAGTACTTC
CDR3aa: CASSLDRVRQETQYF
v_gene: TRBV11-2
len: 15
j_gene: TRBJ2-5
d_gene: NA
abundance: NA

CDR3nt: TGTGCCAGTGACCCGACAGCCTCTGGAAACACCATATATTTT
CDR3aa: CASDPTASGNTIYF
v_gene: TRBV19
len: 14
j_gene: TRBJ1-3
d_gene: NA
abundance: NA

CDR3nt: TGTGCCAGCAGCTTAGGGGAGTACCGGACCCAGTACTTC
CDR3aa: CASSLGEYRTQYF
v_gene: TRBV7-2
len: 13
j_gene: TRBJ2-5
d_gene: NA
abundance: NA

CDR3nt: TGTGCCAGCAGCCTGCGGGATGAGCAGTTCTTC
CDR3aa: CASSLRDEQFF
v_gene: TRBV9
len: 11
j_gene: TRBJ2-1
d_gene: NA
abundance: NA

CDR3nt: TGTGCCAGCAGCTGGGGGCCGGCTAGCGGGGGTAGCTACAATGAGCAGTTCTTC
CDR3aa: CASSWGPASGGSYNEQFF
v_gene: TRBV5-6
len: 18
j_gene: TRBJ2-1
d_gene: TRBD2
abundance: NA

CDR3nt: TGTGCTAGTGGTCTCGGACTACCGGGGGATGAGCAGTTCTTC
CDR3aa: CASGLGLPGDEQFF
v_gene: TRBV12-5
len: 14
j_gene: TRBJ2-1
d_gene: NA
abundance: once

CDR3nt: TGCGCCAGCAGCCTACTAGCGGGTAGCACAGATACGCAGTATTTT
CDR3aa: CASSLLAGSTDTQYF
v_gene: TRBV4-3
len: 15
j_gene: TRBJ2-3
d_gene: TRBD2
abundance: NA

CDR3nt: TGTGCCAGCAGTTCACGGGGTTCCCCCAATCAGCCCCAGCATTTT
CDR3aa: CASSSRGSPNQPQHF
v_gene: TRBV6-5
len: 15
j_gene: TRBJ1-5
d_gene: NA
abundance: NA

CDR3nt: TGCGCCAGCAGCTTGGAGGGGTGGGCCACTGAAGCTTTCTTT
CDR3aa: CASSLEGWATEAFF
v_gene: TRBV5-1
len: 14
j_gene: TRBJ1-1
d_gene: NA
abundance: NA

CDR3nt: TGTGCCAGCAGCTTAGGCCCCGCCGGACTAGCGGGAGAGGGGGGAGAGACCCAGTACTTC
CDR3aa: CASSLGPAGLAGEGGETQYF
v_gene: TRBV7-6
len: 20
j_gene: TRBJ2-5
d_gene: TRBD2
abundance: NA